What follows is one T cell receptor (beta chain) and its context. Its antigen is currently unknown. No patient escaped relapse after autologous stem cell transplantation, and brentuximab vedotin exposure varied. The record originates from a study of PD-1 blockade in classical Hodgkin lymphoma. Profiling relied on immunoSEQ multiplex PCR, and the TCRdb table lists in-frame clones only, not all of them. The table shows around 65,000 clones, with approximately 88% occurring only once. Study-level findings and limits: Repertoire differences lack defined causes, possibly disease activity or prior therapy. By C4D1, diversity of CD4+ TCRs had risen significantly, whereas that of CD8+ TCRs had not.

The sequence was collected from a human donor with classical Hodgkin lymphoma. The source material was peripheral blood mononuclear cells (PBMCs), sampled at baseline.

CDR3 coding DNA: TGTGCCAGCAGCTCTGGACTAGCGGGGGTGCGGGACGAGCAGTACTTC. Amino acids: CASSSGLAGVRDEQYF. The chain recombines TRBV11-3 with TRBJ2-7; 13 bases map to TRBD2. V lost 4 bases and J lost 5; bases outside the gene matches: 8. The CDR3 contains 16 residues. Germline V CDR1 and CDR2: SGHNT, YENEEA. The variable domain in full, with the rest retrieved from reference TRBV11-3 and TRBJ2-7, is EAGVVQSPRYKIIEKKQPVAFWCNPISGHNTLYWYLQNLGQGPELLIRYENEEAVDDSQLPKDRFSAERLKGVDSTLKIQPAELGDSAVYLCASSSGLAGVRDEQYFGPGTRLTVT.